These 5 T cell receptor beta chains were sequenced from one sample in a study of regulatory T cells in long-lasting Graves disease. Time point in this sample: newly diagnosed GD, antithyroid drugs for less than 3 months. RNA extracted from PBMCs served as the sequencing template. Both iRepertoire HTBI primers and Arm-PCR of CDR3 regions were used to build the TCR beta libraries. TCRdb ran MiXCR on the multiplex PCR reads and lists one entry per CDR3 protein. The table has approximately 540,000 distinct CDR3 sequences, about 12% seen once; the top ten hold approximately 9%. The same sample was also studied in work on T cells in Graves' hyperthyroidism and ophthalmopathy.

Here the sequenced sample was peripheral blood mononuclear cells (PBMCs), taken at new diagnosis, from a patient treated with antithyroid drugs. These receptors were taken from a woman aged 25 to 39 with Graves disease.

This clonotype was seen ten or more times. CDR3 bases: TGCAGTGCTAGAGATTTGGGGGAGGGCGGGGAGACCCAGTACTTC. This sequence encodes CSARDLGEGGETQYF. V gene TRBV20-1 combines with J gene TRBJ2-5, with 7 bases that match TRBD2. Germline CDR1 reads DFQATT; CDR2 reads SNEGSKA (reference sequence). V lost 0 bases, J lost 5 bases, and 9 bases stayed unmatched. This CDR3 has 15 amino acids.

This clonotype was seen at least ten times. The rearrangement uses TRBV18 and TRBJ1-2; D uncertain. CDR3 length: 14 residues. CDR1 and CDR2 (germline): KGHSH, LQKENI. Trimming took off 2 bases at V and 6 bases at J, with 13 bases between the two ends. CDR3 sequence reads: CASSPSKGENGYTF. As DNA, the CDR3 is TGTGCCAGCTCACCAAGTAAGGGTGAGAATGGCTACACCTTC.

This clonotype was counted many times. This chain connects TRBV4-2 to TRBJ2-1; D not certain. Trimming cost V 4 bases and J 4 bases, with 17 bases left between them. The CDR3 is 16 amino acids. Germline values: CDR1 LGHNA, CDR2 YNFKEQ. Here the CDR3 reads CASSPVESPNYNEQFF. The CDR3 DNA is TGTGCCAGCAGCCCTGTCGAAAGCCCCAATTACAATGAGCAGTTCTTC.

This clonotype came up many times. The chain employs TRBV10-3 and TRBJ2-1; D is ambiguous. The CDR3 sequence is 14 residues long. CDR1 and CDR2 (germline): ENHRY, SYGVKD. Trimming stripped 6 bases from V and 2 bases from J, with 11 bases between. The CDR3 DNA follows: TGTGCCATCAGACCGGACGGTCCCTACAATGAGCAGTTCTTC. This sequence encodes CAIRPDGPYNEQFF.

The table lists this clonotype with a few counts. This chain connects TRBV9 to TRBJ1-3; D gene unclear. The CDR3 spans 16 residues. Germline values: CDR1 SGDLS, CDR2 YYNGEE. V was shortened by 4 bases and J by 4 bases, with 18 bases between the two germline ends. The CDR3 region has the DNA TGTGCCAGCAGCTCTCAGTTGAACTTAATAGGAAACACCATATATTTT. Its translation: CASSSQLNLIGNTIYF.